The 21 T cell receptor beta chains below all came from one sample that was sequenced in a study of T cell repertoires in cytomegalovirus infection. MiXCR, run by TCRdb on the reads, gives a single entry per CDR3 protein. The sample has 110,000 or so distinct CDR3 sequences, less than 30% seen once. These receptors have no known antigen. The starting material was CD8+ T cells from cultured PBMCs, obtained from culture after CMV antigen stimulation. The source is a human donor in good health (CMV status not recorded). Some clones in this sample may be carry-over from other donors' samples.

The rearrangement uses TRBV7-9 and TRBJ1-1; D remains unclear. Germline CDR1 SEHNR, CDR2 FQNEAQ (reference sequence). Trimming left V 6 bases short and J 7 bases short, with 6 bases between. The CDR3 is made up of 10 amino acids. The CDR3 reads CASRTDEAFF. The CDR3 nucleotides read TGTGCCAGCAGAACGGATGAAGCTTTCTTT.

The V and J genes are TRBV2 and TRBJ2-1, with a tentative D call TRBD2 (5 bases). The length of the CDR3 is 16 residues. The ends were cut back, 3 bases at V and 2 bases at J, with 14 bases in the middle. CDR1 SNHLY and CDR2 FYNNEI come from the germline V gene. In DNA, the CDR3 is TGTGCCAGCAGTGACGGGCAGCGGATAGCCTACAATGAGCAGTTCTTC. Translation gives CASSDGQRIAYNEQFF.

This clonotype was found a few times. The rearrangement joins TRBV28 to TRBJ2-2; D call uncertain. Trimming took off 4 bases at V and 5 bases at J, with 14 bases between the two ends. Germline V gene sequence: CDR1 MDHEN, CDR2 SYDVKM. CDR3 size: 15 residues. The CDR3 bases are TGTGCCAGCAGTTCCGACACTGGGGAAACCGGGGAGCTGTTTTTT. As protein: CASSSDTGETGELFF.

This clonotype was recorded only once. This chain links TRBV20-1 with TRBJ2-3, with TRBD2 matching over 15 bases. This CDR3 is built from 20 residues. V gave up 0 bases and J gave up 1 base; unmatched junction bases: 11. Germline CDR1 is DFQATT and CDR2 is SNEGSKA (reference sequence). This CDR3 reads CSAREGTSGGLAHGTDTQYF. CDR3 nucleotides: TGCAGTGCTAGAGAAGGGACTAGCGGGGGGTTAGCGCACGGCACAGATACGCAGTATTTT.

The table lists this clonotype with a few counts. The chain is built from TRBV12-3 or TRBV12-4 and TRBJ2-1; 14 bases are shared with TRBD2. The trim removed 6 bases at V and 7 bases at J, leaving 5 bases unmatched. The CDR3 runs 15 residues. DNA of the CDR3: TGTGCCAGCAGGGGACTAGCGGGGGTTCTTAATGAGCAGTTCTTC. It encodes CASRGLAGVLNEQFF.

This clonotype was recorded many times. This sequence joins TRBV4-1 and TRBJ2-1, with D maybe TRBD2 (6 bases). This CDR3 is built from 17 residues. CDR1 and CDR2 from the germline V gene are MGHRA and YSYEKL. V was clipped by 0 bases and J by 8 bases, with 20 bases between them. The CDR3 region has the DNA TGCGCCAGCAGCCAAGATAGTCTAGCGAGGCTCTGGGATGAGCAGTTCTTC. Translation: CASSQDSLARLWDEQFF.

The CDR3 nucleotides are TGTGCCAGCAGCACGGGACTAGCGGGGGGAGTTGAGCAGTTCTTC. Its protein is CASSTGLAGGVEQFF. This chain uses TRBV7-6 with TRBJ2-1, with TRBD2 matching over 15 bases. This CDR3 has 15 residues. The V and J ends lost 5 bases and 9 bases, in that order; junction bases with no gene match: 5. CDR1 and CDR2 (germline): SGHVS, FNYEAQ. The full variable domain, its missing parts supplied by reference TRBV7-6 and TRBJ2-1, is GAGVSQSPRYKVTKRGQDVALRCDPISGHVSLYWYRQALGQGPEFLTYFNYEAQQDKSGLPNDRFSAERPEGSISTLTIQRTEQRDSAMYRCASSTGLAGGVEQFFGPGTRLTVL.

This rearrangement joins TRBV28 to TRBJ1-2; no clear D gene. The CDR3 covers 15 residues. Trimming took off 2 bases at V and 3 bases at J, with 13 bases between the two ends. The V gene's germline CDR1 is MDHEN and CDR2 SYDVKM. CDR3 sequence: CASSLDLGGDYGYTF. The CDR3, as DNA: TGTGCCAGCAGTTTAGACCTTGGCGGGGACTATGGCTACACCTTC.

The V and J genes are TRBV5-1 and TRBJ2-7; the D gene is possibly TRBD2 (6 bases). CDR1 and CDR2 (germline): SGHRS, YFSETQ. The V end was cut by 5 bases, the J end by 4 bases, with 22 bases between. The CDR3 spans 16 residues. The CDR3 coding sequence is TGCGCCAGCAGTGGGGAGTTCACGCGGGGCGAATACGAGCAGTACTTC. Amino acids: CASSGEFTRGEYEQYF.

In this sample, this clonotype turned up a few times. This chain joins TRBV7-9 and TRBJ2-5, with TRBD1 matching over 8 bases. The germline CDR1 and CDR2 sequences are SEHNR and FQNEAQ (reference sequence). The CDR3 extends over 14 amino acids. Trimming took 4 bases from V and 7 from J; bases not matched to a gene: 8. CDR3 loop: CASSSGLGQGTQYF. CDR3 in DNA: TGTGCCAGCAGCTCGGGACTCGGACAGGGGACCCAGTACTTC.

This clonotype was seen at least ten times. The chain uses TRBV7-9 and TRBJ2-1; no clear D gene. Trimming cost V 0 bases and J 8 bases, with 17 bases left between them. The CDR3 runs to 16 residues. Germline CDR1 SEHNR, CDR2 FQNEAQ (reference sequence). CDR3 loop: CASSLAGPYEGDEQFF. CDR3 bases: TGTGCCAGCAGCTTAGCGGGCCCATATGAAGGCGATGAGCAGTTCTTC.

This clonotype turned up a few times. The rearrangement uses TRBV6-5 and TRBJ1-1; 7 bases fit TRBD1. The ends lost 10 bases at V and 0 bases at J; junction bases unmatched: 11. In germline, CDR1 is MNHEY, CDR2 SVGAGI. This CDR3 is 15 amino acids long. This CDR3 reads CATHPTGLLNTEAFF. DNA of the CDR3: TGTGCCACCCACCCGACAGGGCTCTTGAACACTGAAGCTTTCTTT.

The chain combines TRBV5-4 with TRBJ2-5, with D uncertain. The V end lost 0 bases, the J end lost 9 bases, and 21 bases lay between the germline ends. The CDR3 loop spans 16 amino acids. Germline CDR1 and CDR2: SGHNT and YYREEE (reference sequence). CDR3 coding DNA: TGTGCCAGCAGCTTGGCCGACTCGGGCCCGGATCGGGCCCAGTACTTC. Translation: CASSLADSGPDRAQYF.

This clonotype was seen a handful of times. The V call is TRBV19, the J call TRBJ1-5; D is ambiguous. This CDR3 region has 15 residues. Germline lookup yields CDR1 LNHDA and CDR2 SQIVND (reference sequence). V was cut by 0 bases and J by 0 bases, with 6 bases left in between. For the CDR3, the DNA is TGTGCCAGTAGTATAGAGGGATATAGCAATCAGCCCCAGCATTTT. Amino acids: CASSIEGYSNQPQHF. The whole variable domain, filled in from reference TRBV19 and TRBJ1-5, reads DGGITQSPKYLFRKEGQNVTLSCEQNLNHDAMYWYRQDPGQGLRLIYYSQIVNDFQKGDIAEGYSVSREKKESFPLTVTSAQKNPTAFYLCASSIEGYSNQPQHFGDGTRLSIL.

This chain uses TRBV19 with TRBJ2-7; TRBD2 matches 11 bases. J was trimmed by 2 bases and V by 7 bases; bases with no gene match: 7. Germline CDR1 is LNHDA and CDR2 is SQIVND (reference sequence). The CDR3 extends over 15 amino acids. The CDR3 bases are TGTGCCAGTACCCCGACGACTAGCGGGGCCTACGAGCAGTACTTC. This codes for CASTPTTSGAYEQYF.

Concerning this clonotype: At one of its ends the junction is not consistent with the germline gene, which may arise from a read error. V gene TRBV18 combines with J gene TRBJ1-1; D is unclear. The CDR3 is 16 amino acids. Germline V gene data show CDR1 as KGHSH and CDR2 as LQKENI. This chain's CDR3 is CVSSPTEVGRNTEAFF. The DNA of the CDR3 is TGTGTCAGCTCACCCACCGAAGTTGGCCGAAACACTGAAGCTTTCTTT.

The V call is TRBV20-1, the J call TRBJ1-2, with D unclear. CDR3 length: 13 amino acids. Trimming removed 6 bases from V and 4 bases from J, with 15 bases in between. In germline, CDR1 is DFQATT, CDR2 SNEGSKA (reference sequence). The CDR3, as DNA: TGCAGTGCCCCGGAACCTGCCGGCTATGGCTACACCTTC. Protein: CSAPEPAGYGYTF.

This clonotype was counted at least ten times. The CDR3 nucleotides read TGTGCCAGCACCTTTGAGAGGGCCGGGGACACCGGGGAGCTGTTTTTT. Amino acids: CASTFERAGDTGELFF. This sequence joins TRBV28 and TRBJ2-2; maybe TRBD2 (5 bases). The V gene's germline CDR1 is MDHEN and CDR2 SYDVKM. There are 16 residues in the CDR3. V lost 7 bases and J lost 3, with 18 bases in between.

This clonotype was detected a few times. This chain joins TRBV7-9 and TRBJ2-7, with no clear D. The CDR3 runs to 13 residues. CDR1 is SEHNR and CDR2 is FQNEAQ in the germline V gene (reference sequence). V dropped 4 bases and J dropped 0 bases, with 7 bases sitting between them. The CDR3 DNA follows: TGTGCCAGCAGCTCCGAGGCCTCCTACGAGCAGTACTTC. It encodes CASSSEASYEQYF.

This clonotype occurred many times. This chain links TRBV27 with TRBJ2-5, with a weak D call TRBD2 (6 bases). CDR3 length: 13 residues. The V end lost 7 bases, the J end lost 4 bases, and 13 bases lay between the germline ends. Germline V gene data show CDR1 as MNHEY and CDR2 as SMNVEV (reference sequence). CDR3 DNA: TGTGCCAGCACCCTAGCGAGGGGAGAGACCCAGTACTTC. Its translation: CASTLARGETQYF.

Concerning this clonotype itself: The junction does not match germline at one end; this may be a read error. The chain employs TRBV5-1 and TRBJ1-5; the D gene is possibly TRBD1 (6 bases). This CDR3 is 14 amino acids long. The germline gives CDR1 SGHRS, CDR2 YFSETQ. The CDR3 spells CASSLAGADQPQHF. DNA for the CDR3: TGCGCCAGTAGCTTGGCAGGGGCGGATCAGCCCCAGCATTTT.